This entry is about one TCR beta chain. Its antigen is not yet known. Per-base quality was not reported, and no clone a single base away is much larger than it. Each collaborating institution followed its own protocols to collect whole blood in K2EDTA tubes. For TCRbeta analysis, collaborators shipped samples as frozen whole blood, isolated PBMCs, or DNA extracted from either of those sample types. This specimen comes from a study of blood T cell repertoires in COVID-19 (dated by TCRdb to the early 2020s). Concerning the study at large: Samples covering the acute and convalescent phases of COVID-19 were provided by collaborators in the United States, Italy and Spain. Sample metadata almost always included a de-identified subject ID, COVID-19 status, age in years and sex. Subjects who had been exposed to COVID-19, were actively infected with it, or had recovered from it provided the deeply sampled blood TCRbeta repertoires that made up the dataset. The material from the prospective study consisted of cDNA or gDNA derived from T cells, B-cell-depleted T cells, or PBMCs. The samples were drawn from the first 160 participants of the ongoing ImmuneRACE study and from 950 to 1,500 subjects provided by 6 global collaborators. Where available, HLA class I and class II types were taken from metadata supplied by the sample provider and were not determined by assay-based typing. The repertoires were made available in a free public database intended to serve as a resource for research on the immune response to SARS-CoV-2. Here is what the overall study found, with its caveats: The quantity of clinical and demographic metadata differed by source and by participant and was supplied without curation.

The immunoSEQ Assay, a bias-controlled multiplex PCR, was used to amplify TCRbeta CDR3 regions from genomic DNA. The original methods were these. The number of nucleated cells in each sample was estimated by amplification of reference gene primers within the assay. To quantify the absolute abundance of each unique TCRbeta CDR3 rearrangement, sequence reads were collapsed and filtered. Productive Simpson clonality was computed per sample as the square root of Simpson's diversity index over productive rearrangements. TCRdb's version of the immuneACCESS table is confined to in-frame rearrangements and falls short of the full clone set. An unresolved V gene accounts for under half of the shortfall where checked; the remainder is of unknown origin. V, J and clone size are taken as reported in that table, and D and trimming were inferred from the DNA itself. The sample table shows hundreds of thousands of clones, and about four fifths are seen once. The ten top clones hold about 2.5% of the sample.

The germline V gene gives CDR1 as SGHAT and CDR2 as FQNNGV. V lost 0 bases and J lost 10 bases, and the count of bases not matched to a germline gene is 2. The CDR3, from cysteine to phenylalanine, totals 13 residues. Solely the CDR3 DNA is kept, with 39 bases framed from the first base. The sequence came from a woman aged 35 to 49 with active or convalescent COVID-19. Sequencing was performed on peripheral blood. The sequence is built from TRBV11-2 and TRBJ2-1; 8 of the junction bases match TRBD2. The CDR3 here reads CASSLDRLAEQFF. The nucleotide sequence reads as follows: TGTGCCAGCAGCTTAGATCGACTAGCGGAGCAGTTCTTC.